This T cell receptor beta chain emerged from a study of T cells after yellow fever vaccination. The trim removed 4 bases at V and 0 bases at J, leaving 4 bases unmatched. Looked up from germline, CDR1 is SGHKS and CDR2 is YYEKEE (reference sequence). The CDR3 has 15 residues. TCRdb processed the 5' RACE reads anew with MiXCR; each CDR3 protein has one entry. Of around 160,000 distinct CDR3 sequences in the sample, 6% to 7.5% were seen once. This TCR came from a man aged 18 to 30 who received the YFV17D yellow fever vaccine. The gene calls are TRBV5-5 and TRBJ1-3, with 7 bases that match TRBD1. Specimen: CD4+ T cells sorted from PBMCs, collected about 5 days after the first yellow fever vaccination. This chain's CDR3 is CASSRDRSSGNTIYF. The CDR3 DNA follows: TGTGCCAGCAGCCGGGACAGAAGCTCTGGAAACACCATATATTTT.